The rows below give T cell receptor beta chains drawn from one sample of a study of PD-1 blockade in classical Hodgkin lymphoma. Sequenced by immunoSEQ multiplex PCR; TCRdb stores in-frame clones only, minus some. The table records 25,000 to 35,000 clones, less than 85% of them present only once. This sample comprised peripheral blood mononuclear cells (PBMCs), obtained before the second cycle of nivolumab. These TCRs come from a human donor with classical Hodgkin lymphoma. The CDR3 runs from the conserved cysteine through the conserved F or W. A D gene is named only where the DNA matches it firmly. Expanded clones are given a class, and other clones once, few, many or no size at all.

J: TRBJ1-1; D: TRBD1; size: .; V: TRBV4-2; length: 16; CDR3: CASSQAGFTGDTEAFF; DNA: TGTGCCAGCAGCCAAGCGGGGTTTACAGGGGACACTGAAGCTTTCTTT
J: TRBJ1-1; D: .; size: .; V: TRBV25-1; length: 17; CDR3: CASSEYNIRGGDTEAFF; DNA: TGTGCCAGCAGTGAATATAATATTCGGGGAGGGGACACTGAAGCTTTCTTT
J: TRBJ1-5; D: .; size: .; V: TRBV9; length: 13; CDR3: CASSESGAQPQHF; DNA: TGTGCCAGCAGCGAGTCGGGGGCCCAGCCCCAGCATTTT
J: TRBJ2-5; D: TRBD2; size: .; V: TRBV27; length: 17; CDR3: CASSHTPPPAGEETQYF; DNA: TGTGCCAGCAGTCACACTCCCCCCCCGGCGGGAGAGGAGACCCAGTACTTC
J: TRBJ2-7; D: TRBD2; size: .; V: TRBV6-5; length: 14; CDR3: CATRDNREGSEQYF; DNA: TGTGCCACTCGGGATAACCGGGAGGGTTCCGAGCAGTACTTC
J: TRBJ2-2; D: TRBD1; size: .; V: TRBV27; length: 13; CDR3: CASSLRGRGELFF; DNA: TGTGCCAGCAGTTTAAGGGGGCGCGGGGAGCTGTTTTTT
J: TRBJ2-7; D: .; size: .; V: TRBV4-2; length: 13; CDR3: CASSPIGGYEQYF; DNA: TGTGCCAGCAGCCCGATAGGGGGGTACGAGCAGTACTTC
J: TRBJ1-6; D: .; size: .; V: TRBV25-1; length: 13; CDR3: CASSVHRGSPLHF; DNA: TGTGCCAGCAGTGTCCATAGGGGTTCACCCCTCCACTTT
J: TRBJ2-2; D: .; size: .; V: TRBV5-1; length: 14; CDR3: CASSLEGTTGELFF; DNA: TGCGCCAGCAGCTTAGAGGGAACCACCGGGGAGCTGTTTTTT
J: TRBJ2-1; D: .; size: once; V: TRBV19; length: 14; CDR3: CASTRASAYNEQFF; DNA: TGTGCCAGTACGAGAGCTAGCGCGTACAATGAGCAGTTCTTC
J: TRBJ2-7; D: TRBD2; size: few; V: TRBV7-8; length: 15; CDR3: CASSTTPGLTYEQYF; DNA: TGTGCCAGCAGCACGACGCCGGGACTAACCTACGAGCAGTACTTC
J: TRBJ1-3; D: TRBD1; size: once; V: TRBV10-3; length: 13; CDR3: CATGDSSGNTIYF; DNA: TGTGCCACCGGGGACAGCTCTGGAAACACCATATATTTT
J: TRBJ1-3; D: .; size: .; V: TRBV4-1; length: 14; CDR3: CASSRTGSGNTIYF; DNA: TGCGCCAGCAGCCGGACGGGCTCTGGAAACACCATATATTTT
J: TRBJ1-6; D: TRBD1; size: .; V: TRBV7-8; length: 15; CDR3: CASTVTDRGNSPLHF; DNA: TGTGCCAGCACCGTAACGGACAGGGGTAATTCACCCCTCCACTTT
J: TRBJ2-1; D: .; size: few; V: TRBV25-1; length: 17; CDR3: CASSPGSGISSYNEQFF; DNA: TGTGCCAGCAGTCCAGGGAGCGGAATAAGCTCCTACAATGAGCAGTTCTTC
J: TRBJ2-3; D: TRBD2; size: medium-sized; V: TRBV28; length: 15; CDR3: CASSRRLAVTDTQYF; DNA: TGTGCCAGCAGCCGCCGACTAGCGGTCACAGATACGCAGTATTTT
J: TRBJ2-3; D: TRBD1; size: few; V: TRBV6-1; length: 15; CDR3: CASSEGQFSTDTQYF; DNA: TGTGCCAGCAGTGAGGGACAGTTTAGCACAGATACGCAGTATTTT
J: TRBJ1-1; D: TRBD1; size: once; V: TRBV7-9; length: 16; CDR3: CASSLSSGTGTTEAFF; DNA: TGTGCCAGCAGCTTATCATCCGGGACAGGGACCACTGAAGCTTTCTTT
J: TRBJ2-2; D: .; size: .; V: TRBV11-2; length: 12; CDR3: CASTKDRGELFF; DNA: TGTGCCAGCACCAAAGACCGCGGGGAGCTGTTTTTT
J: TRBJ2-3; D: .; size: .; V: TRBV7-7; length: 15; CDR3: CASSRRLRGLDTQYF; DNA: TGTGCTAGCAGCCGAAGACTCCGAGGGTTAGATACGCAGTATTTT
J: TRBJ2-1; D: .; size: .; V: TRBV9; length: 15; CDR3: CASSVEGSWDNEQFF; DNA: TGTGCCAGCAGCGTAGAGGGGTCTTGGGACAATGAGCAGTTCTTC
J: TRBJ1-1; D: .; size: .; V: TRBV28; length: 11; CDR3: CASSRDTEAFF; DNA: TGTGCCAGCAGCCGGGACACTGAAGCTTTCTTT
J: TRBJ1-2; D: .; size: medium-sized; V: TRBV5-6; length: 13; CDR3: CASSGGGSYGYTF; DNA: TGTGCCAGCAGCGGAGGGGGTAGCTATGGCTACACCTTC
J: TRBJ1-1; D: .; size: .; V: TRBV4-3; length: 13; CDR3: CASSQDVKAQAFF; DNA: TGCGCCAGCAGCCAAGATGTGAAGGCCCAAGCTTTCTTT